Listed below are T cell receptor beta chains from one sample, sequenced in a study of cytomegalovirus exposure and HLA in healthy donors. Produced via immunoSEQ multiplex PCR; TCRdb's table is partial and in-frame only. The sample records around 160,000 clones, around 80% being singletons. The sample comprised PBMCs. The source is a man in his forties or fifties in good health and CMV-seropositive. CDR3s include the opening cysteine and the closing phenylalanine or tryptophan. The D gene is left open where the match is weak. Only part of the rows carry a size: once, few, many, or a class if the clone is expanded.

J	V	length	D	size	CDR3	DNA
TRBJ1-2	TRBV7-3	14	TRBD1	NA	CASSLSGGDYGYTF	TGTGCCAGCAGCTTGTCAGGGGGAGACTATGGCTACACCTTC
TRBJ2-7	TRBV11-3	13	TRBD1	few	CASSLNRGTEQYF	TGTGCCAGCAGCTTAAACAGGGGTACGGAGCAGTACTTC
TRBJ1-1	TRBV5-1	14	TRBD1	few	CASSSQGQGAEAFF	TGCGCCAGCAGCTCCCAAGGACAGGGGGCGGAAGCTTTCTTT
TRBJ2-3	TRBV4-3	17	TRBD2	NA	CASSQAGLPASTDTQYF	TGCGCCAGCAGCCAAGCGGGACTACCGGCTAGCACAGATACGCAGTATTTT
TRBJ1-4	TRBV2	13	NA	NA	CASNGGVREKLFF	TGTGCCAGCAACGGAGGGGTTCGGGAAAAACTGTTTTTT
TRBJ2-1	TRBV19	15	TRBD2	NA	CASSYVLAGGDEQFF	TGTGCCAGTAGTTATGTCCTAGCGGGAGGAGATGAGCAGTTCTTC
TRBJ1-1	TRBV7-9	14	TRBD1	NA	CASSDTGGRTEAFF	TGTGCCAGCAGCGACACAGGGGGGCGGACTGAAGCTTTCTTT
TRBJ2-1	TRBV9	16	NA	NA	CASSVDLTRNFDEQFF	TGTGCCAGCAGCGTAGATTTGACTAGGAATTTCGATGAGCAGTTCTTC
TRBJ2-5	TRBV15	16	TRBD2	NA	CATRYSDGGRKETQYF	TGTGCCACCAGATACAGTGATGGCGGGAGAAAAGAGACCCAGTACTTC
TRBJ1-6	TRBV5-6	14	TRBD1	NA	CASSSGQKNSPLHF	TGTGCCAGCAGCTCGGGACAGAAGAATTCACCCCTCCACTTT
TRBJ2-7	TRBV5-4	15	TRBD2	NA	CASSLGGGSSYEQYF	TGTGCCAGCAGCTTGGGAGGCGGGAGTAGCTACGAGCAGTACTTC
TRBJ1-2	TRBV19	14	NA	NA	CASRPPGPTGGYTF	TGTGCCAGTAGACCCCCGGGCCCTACGGGGGGCTACACCTTC
TRBJ2-4	TRBV28	15	NA	once	CASSLAGKTKNIQYF	TGTGCCAGCAGTTTAGCGGGGAAAACCAAAAACATTCAGTACTTC
TRBJ2-5	TRBV29-1	14	TRBD2	few	CSAKAGGRSETQYF	TGCAGCGCAAAAGCGGGAGGTCGTTCAGAGACCCAGTACTTC
TRBJ2-5	TRBV15	14	TRBD1	NA	CATSRDGTEETQYF	TGTGCCACCAGCAGAGACGGGACAGAAGAGACCCAGTACTTC
TRBJ1-2	TRBV2	15	TRBD1	NA	CASSEGQGDLYGYTF	TGTGCCAGCAGTGAAGGACAGGGTGACCTATATGGCTACACCTTC
TRBJ2-2	TRBV5-1	14	NA	NA	CASSRESNAGELFF	TGCGCCAGCAGCCGGGAAAGTAACGCCGGGGAGCTGTTTTTT
TRBJ2-2	TRBV27	15	TRBD2	NA	CASSSKTSGTGELFF	TGTGCCAGCAGTTCTAAGACTAGCGGGACCGGGGAGCTGTTTTTT